This TCR beta chain derives from a study of blood T cell repertoires in COVID-19. This CDR3 comprises 12 residues. Germline lookup yields CDR1 SQVTM and CDR2 ANQGSEA. V dropped 6 bases and J dropped 5; count of bases not matched to a gene: 2. Measured with immunoSEQ multiplex PCR; TCRdb has only the in-frame clones, and not every one. The table records about 210,000 clones, approximately 85% of them present only once. What was sequenced was peripheral blood. The V call is TRBV29-1, the J call TRBJ2-5, with TRBD1 matching 11 bases. The clonotype originates from a woman aged 70-85 years with COVID-19, enrolled during active disease. For the CDR3, the DNA is TGCAGCGTGGACAGGGGGCTGGAGACCCAGTACTTC. Translation: CSVDRGLETQYF.